Each of the 4 T cell receptor beta chains below was sequenced from the same sample in a study of CD8+CD57+ T cells in acquired aplastic anemia. The template used for profiling TCR beta VDJ and CDR3 was genomic DNA. MiXCR, run by TCRdb on the reads, gives a single entry per CDR3 protein. The sample yields 200,000 to 250,000 distinct CDR3 sequences, 60% to 65% seen once. The sequenced material came from sorted CD4+, CD8+, or CD8+CD57+ T cells (not recorded which) from PBMCs. The receptors come from a human donor in good health.

This chain links TRBV2 with TRBJ2-7; D possibly corresponds to TRBD1 (6 bases). CDR1 and CDR2 from the germline V gene are SNHLY and FYNNEI. This CDR3 region has 14 residues. Trimming removed 6 bases from V and 2 bases from J, with 14 bases in between. The chain's CDR3 is CASSAPGQAYEQYF. In DNA form, the CDR3 reads TGTGCCAGCAGCGCCCCGGGACAAGCCTACGAGCAGTACTTC.

The sample holds one count of this clonotype. The chain combines TRBV10-3 with TRBJ2-7; 7 positions match TRBD1. J lost 6 bases, V lost 3 bases, and 5 bases had no gene match. The CDR3 runs 13 residues. Germline CDR1 reads ENHRY; CDR2 reads SYGVKD. The CDR3 nucleotides read TGTGCCATCAGTGATTACTCAGGGGGCGAGCAGTACTTC. It codes for CAISDYSGGEQYF.

V and J are TRBV7-2 and TRBJ1-2, with D uncertain. The CDR3 runs 12 residues. V was pared by 9 bases and J by 0 bases, with 8 bases between. Germline-derived CDR1 and CDR2 are SGHTA and FQGNSA. CDR3 sequence (DNA): TGTGCCAGTGGGTCTCCTAACTATGGCTACACCTTC. Amino acids: CASGSPNYGYTF.

The chain employs TRBV4-1 and TRBJ1-4; D is unclear. CDR3 length: 15 residues. From germline, CDR1 is MGHRA and CDR2 YSYEKL. Trimming stripped 1 base from V and 0 bases from J, with 6 bases between. CDR3 in DNA: TGCGCCAGCAGCCAAGCGGTCACAACTAATGAAAAACTGTTTTTT. It yields the protein CASSQAVTTNEKLFF.